This passage covers 8 T cell receptor beta chains from one sample sequenced in a study of control samples from healthy donors and cancer patients. Generated by immunoSEQ multiplex PCR, the TCRdb table keeps only in-frame clones and is missing some. The data hold approximately 140,000 clones, with about 89% observed a single time. The sequenced sample was blood. These receptors were taken from a man aged 18 to 29 in good health.

This chain joins TRBV9 and TRBJ1-2; D may be TRBD1 (6 bases). V was clipped by 3 bases and J by 4 bases, with 13 bases between them. The CDR3 is 14 residues long. In germline, CDR1 is SGDLS, CDR2 YYNGEE. The chain's CDR3 is CASSALTGFYGYTF. For the CDR3, the DNA is TGTGCCAGCAGCGCCCTCACAGGGTTCTATGGCTACACCTTC.

The rearrangement uses TRBV5-4 and TRBJ2-1; the D gene is possibly TRBD1 (6 bases). CDR1 and CDR2 (germline): SGHNT, YYREEE (reference sequence). Trimming took 1 base from V and 7 from J, leaving 12 bases between them. The CDR3 loop spans 14 amino acids. Written as DNA, the CDR3 is TGTGCCAGCAGCTTGCTCGAGGGGACAAATGAGCAGTTCTTC. The encoded protein is CASSLLEGTNEQFF.

The chain links TRBV24-1 to TRBJ1-3; D unclear. The CDR3 has 15 amino acids. CDR1 and CDR2 from the germline V gene are KGHDR and SFDVKD. The V gene lost 2 bases and the J gene lost 0 bases, with 7 bases spanning the gap. The CDR3: CATSDSDLSGNTIYF. CDR3 nucleotide sequence: TGTGCCACCAGTGATTCGGACCTCTCTGGAAACACCATATATTTT.

V usage is TRBV24-1 and J usage is TRBJ2-1, with TRBD1 matching over 8 bases. There are 17 residues in the CDR3. The germline V gene has CDR1 KGHDR and CDR2 SFDVKD. With V trimmed by 4 bases and J by 4 bases, 11 bases remained unmatched. CDR3 in amino acids: CATSDAGQGGWYNEQFF. The CDR3 bases are TGTGCCACCAGTGACGCCGGACAGGGAGGTTGGTACAATGAGCAGTTCTTC.

The chain carries TRBV27 and TRBJ2-1, with TRBD2 matching 12 bases. V shed 6 bases, J shed 0 bases, and the junction held 6 bases outside the gene matches. CDR1 and CDR2 from the germline V gene are MNHEY and SMNVEV (reference sequence). The CDR3 contains 17 residues. CDR3 in amino acids: CASSQGLAGISYNEQFF. CDR3 sequence (DNA): TGTGCCAGCAGCCAAGGACTAGCGGGGATCTCCTACAATGAGCAGTTCTTC.

The V call is TRBV30, the J call TRBJ2-7, with unresolved D. Germline CDR1 and CDR2: GTSNPN and SVGIG (reference sequence). The CDR3 sequence is 12 residues long. The V end was cut by 3 bases, the J end by 3 bases, with 9 bases between. CDR3 loop: CAWSPALYEQYF. The CDR3 DNA reads as TGTGCCTGGAGCCCGGCACTCTACGAGCAGTACTTC.

Comments on this clone: Compared with germline, one end of the junction differs, possibly owing to a read error. CDR3 amino acids: CASSPEAGGSSQPQHF. In nucleotides, the CDR3 is TGTGCCAGCTCACCAGAGGCAGGGGGCAGCAGTCAGCCCCAGCATTTT. This chain uses TRBV18 with TRBJ1-5; TRBD1 matches at 8 bases. The germline gives CDR1 KGHSH, CDR2 LQKENI. This CDR3 spans 16 amino acids.

V and J are TRBV7-2 and TRBJ1-2; unclear D gene. This CDR3 has 15 residues. The germline CDR1 and CDR2 sequences are SGHTA and FQGNSA. V lost 3 bases to trimming and J lost 0 bases, with 11 bases between them. The CDR3, as DNA: TGTGCCAGCAGCTTCGGGAAACCTACTAACTATGGCTACACCTTC. This sequence encodes CASSFGKPTNYGYTF.